These 2 T cell receptor beta chains originate from one sample sequenced in a study of control samples from healthy donors and cancer patients. This table comes from immunoSEQ multiplex PCR, and its TCRdb copy is limited to in-frame clones, with some not included. The profile covers just under 150,000 clones, with around 90% appearing a single time and approximately 2.9% taken by the ten largest. The sample consisted of blood. The source is a young man in good health.

The J gene is TRBJ1-3, the V gene TRBV30, with D possibly TRBD1 on 6 matching bases. The CDR3 has 14 residues. V was pared by 3 bases and J by 0 bases, with 9 bases between. The germline gives CDR1 GTSNPN, CDR2 SVGIG (reference sequence). The CDR3 DNA reads TGTGCCTGGAGCGAAGGGGGCTCTGGAAACACCATATATTTT. Translating gives CAWSEGGSGNTIYF. The whole variable domain, filled in from reference TRBV30 and TRBJ1-3, reads SQTIHQWPATLVQPVGSPLSLECTVEGTSNPNLYWYRQAAGRGLQLLFYSVGIGQISSEVPQNLSASRPQDRQFILSSKKLLLSDSGFYLCAWSEGGSGNTIYFGEGSWLTVV.

This clone showed up just once. J is TRBJ2-7 and V is TRBV5-1, with 7 bases aligning to TRBD1. Germline V gene data show CDR1 as SGHRS and CDR2 as YFSETQ. The CDR3 length is 14 residues. Losses at the gene ends were 0 bases for V and 3 bases for J; bases not matched to a gene: 3. The CDR3 sequence is CASSLEGQFYEQYF. CDR3 coding DNA: TGCGCCAGCAGCTTGGAGGGACAGTTCTACGAGCAGTACTTC.